This T cell receptor beta chain was obtained from a study of metastatic and nonmetastatic thyroid tumors. Study background: Repertoire data that came from the blood and tumor or nodule tissue of malignant and benign thyroid patients were compared.

Authors' analysis steps: Clinicopathological groups supplied CDR3 differences that were used to build a distant-metastasis classifier for papillary thyroid cancer. TCRdb reanalyzed the PCR reads with MiXCR. These V and J calls are TCRdb output, not the study's own analysis. The sample contains about 40,000 clones, about 10% of which appear only once. Treatment of any kind had been given to no patient before thyroid surgery. V lost 5 bases to trimming and J lost 4 bases; unmatched junction nucleotides: 4. Germline assignment: CDR1 SGHRS and CDR2 YFSETQ. This CDR3 contains 14 residues. This clone occurred many times. The antigen is undetermined. General study findings and limits: For both blood and tumor, malignant thyroid tumors reportedly showed significantly higher TCR beta diversity than benign nodules did.

Sequenced sample: blood. The chain couples TRBV5-1 to TRBJ2-7; 12 nucleotides line up with TRBD2. The TCR sequence derives from a female donor with papillary thyroid cancer or a benign thyroid nodule (not recorded which). Some clones in this sample may be carry-over from other donors' samples. CDR3 residues: CASSWTSGDYEQYF. As DNA, the CDR3 is TGCGCCAGCAGTTGGACTAGCGGGGATTACGAGCAGTACTTC.